This T cell receptor (beta chain) originates from a study of OX40 agonist ivuxolimab in advanced cancers. General study points: At doses 0.1 to 3.0 mg/kg, CD4+ and CD8+ clones expanded.

Deletions cut 1 base from V and 6 bases from J, with 9 bases between. The CDR3 covers 13 residues. CDR1 is MGHRA and CDR2 is YSYEKL in the germline V gene. Only in-frame clones appear in the TCRdb table, and some are missing; sequencing was by immunoSEQ multiplex PCR. The sample gives 46,000 or so clones, approximately 88% of which show up once; 12% is in the top ten. Comments on this clone: Its matching antigen is unknown.

The gene calls are TRBV4-1 and TRBJ1-2; D is undetermined. The sample in question was CD4+ or CD8+ T cells sorted from blood, obtained in a trial of the OX40 agonist ivuxolimab. The sequence was collected from an adult with an advanced solid tumor such as melanoma, head and neck, liver or kidney cancer. The DNA of the CDR3 is TGCGCCAGCAGCCAAGTTCAAGATCATGGCTACACCTTC. Translated, it gives CASSQVQDHGYTF.